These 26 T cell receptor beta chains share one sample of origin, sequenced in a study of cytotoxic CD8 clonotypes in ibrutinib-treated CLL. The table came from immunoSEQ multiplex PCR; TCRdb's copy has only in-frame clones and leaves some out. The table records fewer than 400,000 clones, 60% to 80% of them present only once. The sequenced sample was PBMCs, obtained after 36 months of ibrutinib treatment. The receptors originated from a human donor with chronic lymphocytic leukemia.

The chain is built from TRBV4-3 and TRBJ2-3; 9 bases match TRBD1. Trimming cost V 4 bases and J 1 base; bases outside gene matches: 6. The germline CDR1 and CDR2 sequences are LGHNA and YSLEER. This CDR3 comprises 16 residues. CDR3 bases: TGCGCCAGCAGCCGACAGGACAGGGGTGGCACAGATACGCAGTATTTT. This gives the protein CASSRQDRGGTDTQYF.

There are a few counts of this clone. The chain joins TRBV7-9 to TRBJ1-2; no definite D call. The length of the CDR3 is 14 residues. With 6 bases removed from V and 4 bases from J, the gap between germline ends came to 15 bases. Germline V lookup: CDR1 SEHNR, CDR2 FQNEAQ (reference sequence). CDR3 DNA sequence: TGTGCCAGCAGATTACCTACCCCGGGCTATGGCTACACCTTC. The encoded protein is CASRLPTPGYGYTF.

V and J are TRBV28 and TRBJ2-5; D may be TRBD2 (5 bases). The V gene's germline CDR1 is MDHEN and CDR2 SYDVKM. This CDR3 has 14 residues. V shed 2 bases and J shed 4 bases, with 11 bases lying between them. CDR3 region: CASSLPGMGETQYF. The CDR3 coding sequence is TGTGCCAGCAGTTTACCGGGAATGGGAGAGACCCAGTACTTC.

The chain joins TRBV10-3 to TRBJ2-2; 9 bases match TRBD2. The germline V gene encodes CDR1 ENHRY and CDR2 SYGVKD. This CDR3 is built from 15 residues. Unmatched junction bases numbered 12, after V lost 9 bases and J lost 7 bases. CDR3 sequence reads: CAIKTSGGPGGELFF. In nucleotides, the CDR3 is TGTGCCATAAAAACGAGCGGGGGGCCTGGCGGGGAGCTGTTTTTT.

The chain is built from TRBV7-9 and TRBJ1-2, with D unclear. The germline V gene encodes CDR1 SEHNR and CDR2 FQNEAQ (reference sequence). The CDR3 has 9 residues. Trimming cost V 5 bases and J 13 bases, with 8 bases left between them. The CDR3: CASSPSFTF. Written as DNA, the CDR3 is TGTGCCAGCAGCCCCTCCTTCACCTTC.

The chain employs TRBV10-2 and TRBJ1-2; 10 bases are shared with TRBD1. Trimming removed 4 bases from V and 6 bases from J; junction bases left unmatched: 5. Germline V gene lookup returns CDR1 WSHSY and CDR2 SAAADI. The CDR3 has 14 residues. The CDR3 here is CASSVGTGENGYTF. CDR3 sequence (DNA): TGCGCCAGCAGTGTGGGGACAGGGGAGAATGGCTACACCTTC.

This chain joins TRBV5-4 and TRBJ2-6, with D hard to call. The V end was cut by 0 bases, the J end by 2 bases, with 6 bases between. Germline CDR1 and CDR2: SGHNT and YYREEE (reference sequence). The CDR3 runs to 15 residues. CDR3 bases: TGTGCCAGCAGCTTGGAGGTCGCTGGGGCCAACGTCCTGACTTTC. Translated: CASSLEVAGANVLTF.

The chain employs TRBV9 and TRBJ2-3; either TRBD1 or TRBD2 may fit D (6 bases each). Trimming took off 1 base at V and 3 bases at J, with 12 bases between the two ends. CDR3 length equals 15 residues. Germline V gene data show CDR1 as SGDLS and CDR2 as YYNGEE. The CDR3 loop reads CASSVWGAGTDTQYF. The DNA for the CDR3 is TGTGCCAGCAGCGTATGGGGGGCTGGGACAGATACGCAGTATTTT.

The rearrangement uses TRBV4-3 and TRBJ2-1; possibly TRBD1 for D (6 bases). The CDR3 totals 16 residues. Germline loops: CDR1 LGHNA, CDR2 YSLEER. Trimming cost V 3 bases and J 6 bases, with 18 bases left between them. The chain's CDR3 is CASSHPRGRAGNEQFF. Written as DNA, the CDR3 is TGCGCCAGCAGCCATCCCAGGGGCAGGGCGGGCAATGAGCAGTTCTTC.

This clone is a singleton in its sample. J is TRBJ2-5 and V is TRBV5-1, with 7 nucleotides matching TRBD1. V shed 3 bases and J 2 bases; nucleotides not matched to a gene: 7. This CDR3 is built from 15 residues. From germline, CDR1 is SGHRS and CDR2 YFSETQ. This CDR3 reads CASSYRQGEQETQYF. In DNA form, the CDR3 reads TGCGCCAGCAGCTATAGACAGGGCGAGCAAGAGACCCAGTACTTC.

CDR3 bases: TGTGCCAGCCGGACCCCAACAGGACCGCAGAACACTGAAGCTTTCTTT. Encoded protein: CASRTPTGPQNTEAFF. V is TRBV9 and J is TRBJ1-1; weak D call: TRBD1 (5 bases). The CDR3 loop spans 16 amino acids. In germline, CDR1 is SGDLS, CDR2 YYNGEE. The V end lost 7 bases, the J end lost 1 base, and 20 bases lay between the germline ends. Based on the CDR3 plus reference TRBV9 and TRBJ1-1, the full variable domain is DSGVTQTPKHLITATGQRVTLRCSPRSGDLSVYWYQQSLDQGLQFLIQYYNGEERAKGNILERFSAQQFPDLHSELNLSSLELGDSALYFCASRTPTGPQNTEAFFGQGTRLTVV.

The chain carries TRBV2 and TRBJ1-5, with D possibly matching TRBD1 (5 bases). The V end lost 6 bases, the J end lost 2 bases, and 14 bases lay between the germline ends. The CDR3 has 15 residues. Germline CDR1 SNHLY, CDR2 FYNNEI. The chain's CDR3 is CASRLQGEGNQPQHF. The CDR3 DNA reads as TGTGCCAGCAGACTCCAGGGTGAGGGCAATCAGCCCCAGCATTTT.

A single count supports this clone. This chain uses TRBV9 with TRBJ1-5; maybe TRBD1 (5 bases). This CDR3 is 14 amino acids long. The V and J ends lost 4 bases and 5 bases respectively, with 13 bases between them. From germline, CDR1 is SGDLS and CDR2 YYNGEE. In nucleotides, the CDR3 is TGTGCCAGCAGCACAACAGGTGGTCATCAGCCCCAGCATTTT. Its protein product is CASSTTGGHQPQHF.

The CDR3 DNA reads TGCAGCGTTGAAGGGCCCCGAAGCACAGATACGCAGTATTTT. Translated: CSVEGPRSTDTQYF. The rearrangement joins TRBV29-1 to TRBJ2-3; D is unresolved. Looked up from germline, CDR1 is SQVTM and CDR2 is ANQGSEA. Trimming pared 1 base from V and 0 bases from J, leaving 8 bases between. CDR3 length: 14 residues.

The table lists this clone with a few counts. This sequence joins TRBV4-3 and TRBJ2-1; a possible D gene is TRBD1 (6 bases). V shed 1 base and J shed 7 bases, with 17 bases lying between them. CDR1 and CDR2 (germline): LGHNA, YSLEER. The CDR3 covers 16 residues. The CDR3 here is CASSQAPSLGGNEQFF. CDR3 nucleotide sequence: TGCGCCAGCAGCCAAGCGCCTAGCCTAGGGGGTAATGAGCAGTTCTTC.

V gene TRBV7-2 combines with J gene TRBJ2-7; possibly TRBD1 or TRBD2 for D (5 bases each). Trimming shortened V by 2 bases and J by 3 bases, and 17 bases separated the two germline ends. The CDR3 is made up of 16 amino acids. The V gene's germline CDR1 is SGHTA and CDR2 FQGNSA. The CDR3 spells CASSLQGRGAGYEQYF. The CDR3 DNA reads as TGTGCCAGCAGCTTACAAGGGAGAGGGGCAGGCTACGAGCAGTACTTC.

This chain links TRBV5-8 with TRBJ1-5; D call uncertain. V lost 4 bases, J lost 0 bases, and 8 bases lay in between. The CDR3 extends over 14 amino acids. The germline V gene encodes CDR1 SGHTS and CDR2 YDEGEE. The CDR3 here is CASSAPDSNQPQHF. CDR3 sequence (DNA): TGTGCCAGCAGCGCACCCGATAGCAATCAGCCCCAGCATTTT.

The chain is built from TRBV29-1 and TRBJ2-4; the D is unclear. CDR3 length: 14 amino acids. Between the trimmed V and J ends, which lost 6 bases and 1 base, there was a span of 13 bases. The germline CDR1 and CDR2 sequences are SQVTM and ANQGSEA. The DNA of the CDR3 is TGCAGCGTCACCCCAATTTTCGCCAAAAACATTCAGTACTTC. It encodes CSVTPIFAKNIQYF.

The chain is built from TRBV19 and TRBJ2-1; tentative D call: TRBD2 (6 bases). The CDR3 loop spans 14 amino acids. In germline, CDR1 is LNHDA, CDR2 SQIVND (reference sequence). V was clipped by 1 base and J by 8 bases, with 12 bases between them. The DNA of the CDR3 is TGTGCCAGTAGTATAGGGGGGGTAAGGCATGAGCAGTTCTTC. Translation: CASSIGGVRHEQFF.

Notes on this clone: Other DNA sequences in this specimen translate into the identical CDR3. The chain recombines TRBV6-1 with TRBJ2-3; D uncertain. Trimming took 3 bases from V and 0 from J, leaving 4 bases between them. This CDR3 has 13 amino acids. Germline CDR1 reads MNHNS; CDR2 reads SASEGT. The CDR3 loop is CASSEASTDTQYF. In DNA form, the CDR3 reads TGTGCCAGCAGTGAGGCCAGCACAGATACGCAGTATTTT.

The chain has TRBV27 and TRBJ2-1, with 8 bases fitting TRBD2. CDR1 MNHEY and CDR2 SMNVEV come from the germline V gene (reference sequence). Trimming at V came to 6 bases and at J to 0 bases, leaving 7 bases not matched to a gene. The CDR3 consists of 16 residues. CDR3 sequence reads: CASSRLAGSSYNEQFF. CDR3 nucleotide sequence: TGTGCCAGCAGCCGATTAGCGGGGAGCTCCTACAATGAGCAGTTCTTC.

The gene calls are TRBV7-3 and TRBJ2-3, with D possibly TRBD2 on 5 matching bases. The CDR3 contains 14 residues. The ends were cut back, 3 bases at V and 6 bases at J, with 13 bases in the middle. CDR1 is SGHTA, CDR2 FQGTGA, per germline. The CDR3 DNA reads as TGTGCCAGCAGCTTTAAAGGAGGTGCGGATACGCAGTATTTT. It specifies CASSFKGGADTQYF.

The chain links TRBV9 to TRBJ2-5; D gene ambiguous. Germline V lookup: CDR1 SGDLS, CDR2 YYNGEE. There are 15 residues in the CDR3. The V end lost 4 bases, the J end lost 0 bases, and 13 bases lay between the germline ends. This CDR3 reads CASSPPGRYQETQYF. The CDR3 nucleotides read TGTGCCAGCAGCCCCCCTGGACGGTACCAAGAGACCCAGTACTTC.

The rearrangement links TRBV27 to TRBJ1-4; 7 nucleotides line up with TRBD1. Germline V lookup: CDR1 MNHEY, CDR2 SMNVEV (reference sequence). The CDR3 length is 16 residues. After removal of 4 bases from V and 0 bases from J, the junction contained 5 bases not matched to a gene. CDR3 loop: CASSSDRSSTNEKLFF. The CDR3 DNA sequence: TGTGCCAGCAGTTCGGACAGGAGTTCAACTAATGAAAAACTGTTTTTT.

CDR3 in DNA: TGTGCCAGCAGCGCAGGGACAGGGGGGGATGAGCAGTTCTTC. Its translation: CASSAGTGGDEQFF. The V gene is TRBV9, the J gene TRBJ2-1; 11 nucleotides agree with TRBD1. The CDR3 totals 14 residues. V was clipped by 3 bases and J by 8 bases; unmatched bases: 4. Germline CDR1 reads SGDLS; CDR2 reads YYNGEE.

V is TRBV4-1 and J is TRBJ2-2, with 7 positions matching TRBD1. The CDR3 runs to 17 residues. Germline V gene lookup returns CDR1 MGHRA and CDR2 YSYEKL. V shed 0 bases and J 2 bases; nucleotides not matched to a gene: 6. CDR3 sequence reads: CASSQDRGQINTGELFF. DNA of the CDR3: TGCGCCAGCAGCCAAGATCGGGGACAGATAAACACCGGGGAGCTGTTTTTT.